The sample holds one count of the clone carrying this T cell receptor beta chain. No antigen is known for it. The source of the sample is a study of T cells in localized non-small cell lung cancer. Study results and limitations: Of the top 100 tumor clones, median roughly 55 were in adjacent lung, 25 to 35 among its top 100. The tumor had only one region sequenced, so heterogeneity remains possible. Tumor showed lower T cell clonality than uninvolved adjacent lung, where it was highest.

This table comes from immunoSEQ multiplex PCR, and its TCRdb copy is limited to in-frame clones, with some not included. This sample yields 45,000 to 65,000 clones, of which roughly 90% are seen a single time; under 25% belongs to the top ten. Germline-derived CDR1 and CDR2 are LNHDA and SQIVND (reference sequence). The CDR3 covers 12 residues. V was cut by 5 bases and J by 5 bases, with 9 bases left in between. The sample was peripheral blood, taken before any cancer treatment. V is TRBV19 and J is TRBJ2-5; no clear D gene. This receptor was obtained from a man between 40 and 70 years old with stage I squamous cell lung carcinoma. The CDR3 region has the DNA TGTGCCAGTAGTGGGTCTAAGGAGACCCAGTACTTC. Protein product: CASSGSKETQYF. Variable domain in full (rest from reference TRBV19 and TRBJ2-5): DGGITQSPKYLFRKEGQNVTLSCEQNLNHDAMYWYRQDPGQGLRLIYYSQIVNDFQKGDIAEGYSVSREKKESFPLTVTSAQKNPTAFYLCASSGSKETQYFGPGTRLLVL.